The next 10 T cell receptor beta chains were all read from a single sample in a study of radiation and T cells in renal cell carcinoma. Profiling relied on immunoSEQ multiplex PCR, and the TCRdb table lists in-frame clones only, not all of them. The sample lists about 95,000 clones, around nine tenths seen once, with about 7.9% in the top ten. As for time point: baseline pretreatment blood. The treatment here: 15 Gy SBRT to primary tumor, nephrectomy 4 weeks later. The input for sequencing was blood, taken from a patient whose treatment included radiotherapy and nephrectomy. The receptors were gathered from a man aged 50 to 60 with renal cell carcinoma.

The CDR3 bases are TGTGCCAGCAGCTTGTGGCAGGGGGGCGATCAGCCCCAGCATTTT. Its translation: CASSLWQGGDQPQHF. The chain combines TRBV5-8 with TRBJ1-5; 7 bases match TRBD1. The junction had 6 bases not matched to a gene; V was cut back by 1 base and J by 5 bases. The CDR3 covers 15 residues. Germline assignment: CDR1 SGHTS and CDR2 YDEGEE.

The chain uses TRBV30 and TRBJ2-2, with TRBD2 matching 11 bases. V lost 4 bases to trimming and J lost 7 bases; unmatched junction nucleotides: 8. Per the germline V gene, CDR1 is GTSNPN and CDR2 is SVGIG (reference sequence). This CDR3 has 15 residues. CDR3 in DNA: TGTGCCTGGAACTTACTAGCGGGAGTCCACGGGGAGCTGTTTTTT. It codes for CAWNLLAGVHGELFF.

V and J are TRBV19 and TRBJ1-1, with no clear D. Looked up from germline, CDR1 is LNHDA and CDR2 is SQIVND (reference sequence). Trimming stripped 7 bases from V and 0 bases from J, with 27 bases between. The CDR3 sequence is 19 residues long. CDR3 residues: CASNSDVFRVGVMNTEAFF. For the CDR3, the DNA is TGTGCCAGTAATAGTGATGTTTTCCGCGTTGGGGTTATGAACACTGAAGCTTTCTTT.

The chain uses TRBV10-1 and TRBJ2-7, with D perhaps TRBD2 (7 bases). Germline V gene sequence: CDR1 WNHNN, CDR2 SYGVQD (reference sequence). This CDR3 contains 14 residues. V lost 6 bases to trimming and J lost 5 bases, with 17 bases between them. The chain's CDR3 is CASSPGGSRNEQYF. In DNA form, the CDR3 reads TGCGCCAGCAGCCCGGGGGGCAGTCGGAACGAGCAGTACTTC.

The chain links TRBV2 to TRBJ2-5; D unresolved. V lost 5 bases to trimming and J lost 1 base, with 8 bases between them. Germline V gives CDR1 SNHLY, CDR2 FYNNEI. The CDR3 loop spans 13 amino acids. The chain's CDR3 is CASSLIPQETQYF. As DNA, the CDR3 is TGTGCCAGCAGTCTTATACCCCAAGAGACCCAGTACTTC.

This clone has a single count. The chain couples TRBV7-2 to TRBJ2-7; a possible D gene is TRBD2 (7 bases). Deletions cut 3 bases from V and 3 bases from J, with 24 bases between. This CDR3 is built from 18 residues. Germline V gene sequence: CDR1 SGHTA, CDR2 FQGNSA. The CDR3 nucleotides read TGTGCCAGCAGCTTCTTCCGTTGGGGGGGGCAGGGAAGCTACGAGCAGTACTTC. Translating gives CASSFFRWGGQGSYEQYF.

This clone was seen just once. The V call is TRBV5-1, the J call TRBJ2-5; TRBD2 aligns across 8 bases. J was trimmed by 2 bases and V by 0 bases; bases with no gene match: 3. CDR1 and CDR2 from the germline V gene are SGHRS and YFSETQ. The CDR3 consists of 15 residues. The CDR3 bases are TGCGCCAGCAGCTTGGTTCCTAGCGGGCAAGAGACCCAGTACTTC. Translated, it gives CASSLVPSGQETQYF. Based on the CDR3 plus reference TRBV5-1 and TRBJ2-5, the full variable domain is KAGVTQTPRYLIKTRGQQVTLSCSPISGHRSVSWYQQTPGQGLQFLFEYFSETQRNKGNFPGRFSGRQFSNSRSEMNVSTLELGDSALYLCASSLVPSGQETQYFGPGTRLLVL.

V and J are TRBV10-3 and TRBJ2-3; D is unclear. The CDR3 is 12 amino acids. From germline, CDR1 is ENHRY and CDR2 SYGVKD. Trimming took off 2 bases at V and 4 bases at J, with 4 bases between the two ends. CDR3 residues: CAISEKADTQYF. In DNA form, the CDR3 reads TGTGCCATCAGTGAGAAGGCAGATACGCAGTATTTT.

The chain employs TRBV5-5 and TRBJ1-1, with TRBD1 identical over 8 bases. This CDR3 is 17 amino acids long. Trimming at V came to 4 bases and at J to 6 bases, leaving 17 bases not matched to a gene. The germline CDR1 and CDR2 sequences are SGHKS and YYEKEE (reference sequence). The CDR3 region has the DNA TGTGCCAGCAGCCGCGCCCTGACAGGGGCCTTTGAGTCTGAAGCTTTCTTT. Translation gives CASSRALTGAFESEAFF.

This sequence joins TRBV4-2 and TRBJ2-5; D is undetermined. The germline V gene encodes CDR1 LGHNA and CDR2 YNFKEQ. The V and J ends lost 3 bases and 5 bases respectively, with 16 bases between them. The CDR3 loop spans 15 amino acids. The chain's CDR3 is CASSHTPSWVETQYF. CDR3 sequence (DNA): TGTGCCAGCAGCCATACCCCTTCGTGGGTGGAGACCCAGTACTTC.